These T cell receptor beta chains were read from a single sample in a study of T cells in tumors after PD-1 blockade. Libraries were prepared by immunoSEQ multiplex PCR; TCRdb keeps only in-frame clonotypes and omits some of them. The sample records roughly 60,000 clones, roughly 75% being singletons. Here the sequenced sample was PBMCs, taken before anti-PD-1 treatment. The receptor source for this set is a human donor with basal cell carcinoma. CDR3s include the opening cysteine and the closing phenylalanine or tryptophan. The D gene is left open where the match is weak. Clone size is not always given. Where it is, it says once, few, many or a class for expanded clones.

J	D	size	V	DNA	CDR3
TRBJ2-2	.	.	TRBV7-3	TGTGCCAGCACCCCAGGGCGAGGTGACGGGGAGCTGTTTTTT	CASTPGRGDGELFF
TRBJ2-7	TRBD1	.	TRBV4-1	TGCGCCAGCGGTATGGGAGGGACAGGGACGGGGGAGCAGTACTTC	CASGMGGTGTGEQYF
TRBJ2-7	.	few	TRBV27	TGTGCCAGCAGTTTAGACAGGTTTAATCTCGAGCAGTACTTC	CASSLDRFNLEQYF
TRBJ2-3	.	.	TRBV27	TGTGCCAGCAGTTTAATAGGGGGGCCTCGCACAGATACGCAGTATTTT	CASSLIGGPRTDTQYF
TRBJ2-3	TRBD1	.	TRBV3-1/TRBV3-2	TGTGCCAGCAGCCGGGGACAGGTCCAGCTGTATTTT	CASSRGQVQLYF
TRBJ1-1	.	.	TRBV19	TGTGCCAGTAGTAACCGACTTGGTGAAGCTTTCTTT	CASSNRLGEAFF
TRBJ2-5	.	.	TRBV7-8	TGTGCCAGCAGCTTAAGTAAAGAGACCCAGTACTTC	CASSLSKETQYF
TRBJ1-1	.	few	TRBV14	TGTGCCAGCAGCCCCAGGGTGGGTACCACTGAAGCTTTCTTT	CASSPRVGTTEAFF
TRBJ1-2	.	.	TRBV6-5	TGTGCCCGACCCCGGCAGGGCGATGGCTACACCTTC	CARPRQGDGYTF
TRBJ1-1	.	.	TRBV5-8	TGTGCCAGCAGCTTGGGTAAAATTGGGGTCTCATTGAACACTGAAGCTTTCTTT	CASSLGKIGVSLNTEAFF
TRBJ1-1	.	.	TRBV30	TGTGCCTGGGCCAGATCTGAAGCTTTCTTT	CAWARSEAFF
TRBJ1-5	.	few	TRBV27	TGTGCCAGCAGTTTCTCCGGGACGGCTAATCAGCCCCAGCATTTT	CASSFSGTANQPQHF
TRBJ2-2	.	.	TRBV30	TGTGCCTGGAGTTTTGCCGGGACCCGCTGGGGCGGGGAGCTGTTTTTT	CAWSFAGTRWGGELFF
TRBJ1-1	.	once	TRBV2	TGTGCCAGCAGAGGGATCGCGAACACTGAAGCTTTCTTT	CASRGIANTEAFF
TRBJ2-5	TRBD1	.	TRBV6-5	TGTGCCGGGCGGACAGGTGGTGGAGAGACCCAGTACTTC	CAGRTGGGETQYF
TRBJ1-3	.	.	TRBV5-1	TGCGCCAGCAGCTTGGGCGGTGGAAACACCATATATTTT	CASSLGGGNTIYF
TRBJ2-2	TRBD2	.	TRBV30	TGTGCCTGGACTAGCGGGGGGACGTCAAACGGGGAGCTGTTTTTT	CAWTSGGTSNGELFF
TRBJ1-5	.	few	TRBV12-5	TGTGCTAGTGGTTCCCATCAGCCCCAGCATTTT	CASGSHQPQHF
TRBJ2-7	TRBD1	.	TRBV18	TGTGCCAGCTCAAAGGGACAGGATTTATACGAGCAGTACTTC	CASSKGQDLYEQYF
TRBJ1-2	TRBD1	.	TRBV14	TGTGCCAGCAGCCAAGTGGGACAGGAAAACTATGGCTACACCTTC	CASSQVGQENYGYTF
TRBJ1-2	.	once	TRBV7-6	TGTGCCAGCAGCCCAGGGTCCGGGCCGTATGGCTACACCTTC	CASSPGSGPYGYTF
TRBJ2-7	.	.	TRBV11-2	TGTGCCAGCAGAAAAAGGATGGGCAGTGTATTGTCCCTATCCTACGAGCAGTACTTC	CASRKRMGSVLSLSYEQYF
TRBJ2-1	.	.	TRBV10-3	TGTGCCACGATAGAGTGGCCCCCGGGCTCCTACAATGAGCAGTTCTTC	CATIEWPPGSYNEQFF
TRBJ2-2	TRBD2	.	TRBV19	TGTGCCAGTAGGACTAGCGGGGGAACCGGGGAGCTGTTTTTT	CASRTSGGTGELFF
TRBJ2-6	TRBD2	.	TRBV9	TGTGCCAGCAGCCCCCGGGGGGAGCTATTGTCTGGGGCCAACGTCCTGACTTTC	CASSPRGELLSGANVLTF
TRBJ2-7	.	.	TRBV19	TGTGCCAGTAGTGTAACTAGGGATCCCTACGAGCAGTACTTC	CASSVTRDPYEQYF
TRBJ2-2	.	.	TRBV5-1	TGCGCCAGCAAACTAGCGAACACCGGGGAGCTGTTTTTT	CASKLANTGELFF
TRBJ1-2	.	.	TRBV30	TGTGCCTGGAGTCCACAAGTAGATGGCTACACCTTC	CAWSPQVDGYTF
TRBJ2-7	TRBD1	.	TRBV27	TGTGCCAGCAGTTCCGACAGGGGGTACAGGTACGAGCAGTACTTC	CASSSDRGYRYEQYF
TRBJ2-3	TRBD2	.	TRBV6-4	TGTGCCAGCAGTGAGCGGGGGGGCACAGATACGCAGTATTTT	CASSERGGTDTQYF
TRBJ2-7	.	.	TRBV19	TGTGCCAGTAGTATAGCAGCCCCTCGGCCACCCTACGAGCAGTACTTC	CASSIAAPRPPYEQYF
TRBJ2-3	.	.	TRBV2	TGTGCCAGCAGTGACCTCAAATTGGGCCCAGGTGGGGATACGCAGTATTTT	CASSDLKLGPGGDTQYF
TRBJ1-4	TRBD1	.	TRBV7-2	TGTGCCAGCAGCTTAGGGCAGGGGGGGGGAGAAAAACTGTTTTTT	CASSLGQGGGEKLFF
TRBJ1-5	.	.	TRBV6-5	TGTGCCACCGGGCCTCGACCGGCAGCAAATCAGCCCCAGCATTTT	CATGPRPAANQPQHF
TRBJ2-3	.	.	TRBV5-4	TGTGCCAGCAGTTACCAGCGGGCCACAGATACGCAGTATTTT	CASSYQRATDTQYF
TRBJ1-2	.	.	TRBV5-1	TGCGCCAGCAGCCCCCCCCTGTCTAACTATGGCTACACCTTC	CASSPPLSNYGYTF
TRBJ1-5	.	.	TRBV10-1	TGCGCCAGCAGGACCGGGTCCCGACATAGCAATCAGCCCCAGCATTTT	CASRTGSRHSNQPQHF
TRBJ1-2	.	.	TRBV3-1/TRBV3-2	TGTGCCAGCAGCCCAACAACCCCGAGGAGGGGATCTACTTATGGCTACACCTTC	CASSPTTPRRGSTYGYTF
TRBJ2-3	.	.	TRBV30	TGTGCCTGGGGCTCCGTCGAGGATACGCAGTATTTT	CAWGSVEDTQYF
TRBJ1-1	TRBD1	.	TRBV19	TGTGCCAGCGGGACAGGGGGCAACACTGAAGCTTTCTTT	CASGTGGNTEAFF
TRBJ1-3	.	once	TRBV7-9	TGTGCCAGCAGCTTATTTAGTCTGAGCTCTGGAAACACCATATATTTT	CASSLFSLSSGNTIYF
TRBJ2-1	TRBD2	.	TRBV10-3	TGTGCCATCAGTGATATCGGGAGGGGAGGCTCGGACAATGAGCAGTTCTTC	CAISDIGRGGSDNEQFF